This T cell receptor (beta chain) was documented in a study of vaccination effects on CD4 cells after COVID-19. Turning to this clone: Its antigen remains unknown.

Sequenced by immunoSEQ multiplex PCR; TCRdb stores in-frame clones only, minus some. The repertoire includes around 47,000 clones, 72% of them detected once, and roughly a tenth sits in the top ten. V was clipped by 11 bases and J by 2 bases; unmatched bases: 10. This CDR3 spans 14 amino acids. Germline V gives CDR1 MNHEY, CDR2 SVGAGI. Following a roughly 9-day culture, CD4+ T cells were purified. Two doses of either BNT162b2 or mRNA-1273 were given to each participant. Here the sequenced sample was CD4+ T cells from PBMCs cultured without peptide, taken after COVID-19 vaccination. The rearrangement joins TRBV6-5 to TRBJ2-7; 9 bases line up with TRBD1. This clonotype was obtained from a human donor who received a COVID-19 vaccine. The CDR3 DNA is TGTGCCTCCCAGGGACAGGGCACCACCTACGAGCAGTACTTC. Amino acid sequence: CASQGQGTTYEQYF.